This TCR beta chain was sequenced during a study of T cell responses to AZD1222 COVID-19 vaccine. Study information: It was second doses at about 4 or about 12 weeks that were pooled.

Findings of the study overall: White British donors predominated, females outnumbered males, and clonal diversity was possibly underestimated.

The repertoire was sequenced with immunoSEQ multiplex PCR; TCRdb's copy has only in-frame clones and lacks some. Of roughly 200,000 clones in the sample, about 91% were seen once. CDR3 size: 15 residues. Germline values: CDR1 SGHTA, CDR2 FQGNSA. V was clipped by 1 base and J by 3 bases, with 10 bases between them. This clone was counted only a few times. The antigen is undetermined. Here the sequenced sample was peripheral blood, taken on day 0 of AZD1222 vaccination. The gene calls are TRBV7-2 and TRBJ1-5; D is undetermined. The clonotype was recovered from an adult in good health. CDR3 in DNA: TGTGCCAGCAGCTTAGAAGCGGGCGCCAATCAGCCCCAGCATTTT. Translation: CASSLEAGANQPQHF.